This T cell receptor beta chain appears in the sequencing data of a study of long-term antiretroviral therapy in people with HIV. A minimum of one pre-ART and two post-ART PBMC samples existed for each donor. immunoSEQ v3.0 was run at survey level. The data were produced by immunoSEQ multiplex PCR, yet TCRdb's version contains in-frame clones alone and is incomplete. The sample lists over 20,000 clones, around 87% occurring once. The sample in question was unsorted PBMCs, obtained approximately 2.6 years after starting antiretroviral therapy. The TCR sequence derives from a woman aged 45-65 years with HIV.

CDR3: CASSLGVTYEQYF. As DNA, the CDR3 is TGTGCCAGCAGCTTAGGAGTTACCTACGAGCAGTACTTC. The chain joins TRBV11-2 to TRBJ2-7, with no clear D. Germline V lookup: CDR1 SGHAT, CDR2 FQNNGV. The CDR3 runs 13 residues. Trimming took off 1 base at V and 2 bases at J, with 6 bases between the two ends.